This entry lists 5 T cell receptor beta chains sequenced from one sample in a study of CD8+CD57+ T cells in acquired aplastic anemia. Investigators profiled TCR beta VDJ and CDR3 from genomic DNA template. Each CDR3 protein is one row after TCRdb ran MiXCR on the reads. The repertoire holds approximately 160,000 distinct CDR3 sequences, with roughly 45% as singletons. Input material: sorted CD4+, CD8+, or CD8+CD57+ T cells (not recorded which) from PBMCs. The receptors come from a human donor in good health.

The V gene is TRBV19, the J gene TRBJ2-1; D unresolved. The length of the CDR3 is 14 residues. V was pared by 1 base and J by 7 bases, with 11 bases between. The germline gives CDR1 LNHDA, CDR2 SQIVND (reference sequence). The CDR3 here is CASSIVQSMNEQFF. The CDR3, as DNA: TGTGCCAGTAGTATAGTTCAGTCTATGAATGAGCAGTTCTTC. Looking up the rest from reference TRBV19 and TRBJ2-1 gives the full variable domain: DGGITQSPKYLFRKEGQNVTLSCEQNLNHDAMYWYRQDPGQGLRLIYYSQIVNDFQKGDIAEGYSVSREKKESFPLTVTSAQKNPTAFYLCASSIVQSMNEQFFGPGTRLTVL.

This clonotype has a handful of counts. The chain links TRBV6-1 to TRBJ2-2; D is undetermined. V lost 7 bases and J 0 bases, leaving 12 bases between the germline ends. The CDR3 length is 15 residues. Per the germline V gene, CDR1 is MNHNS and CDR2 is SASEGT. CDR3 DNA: TGTGCCAGCACCAACGGGCACTCGAACACCGGGGAGCTGTTTTTT. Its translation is CASTNGHSNTGELFF.

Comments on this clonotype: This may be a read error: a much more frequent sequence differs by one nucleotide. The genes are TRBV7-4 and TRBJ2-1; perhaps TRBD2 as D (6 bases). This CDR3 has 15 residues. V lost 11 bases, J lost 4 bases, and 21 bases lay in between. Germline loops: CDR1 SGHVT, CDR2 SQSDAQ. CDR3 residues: CAGIVGGAKYNEQFF. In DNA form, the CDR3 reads TGTGCCGGCATCGTCGGCGGGGCGAAATACAATGAGCAGTTCTTC.

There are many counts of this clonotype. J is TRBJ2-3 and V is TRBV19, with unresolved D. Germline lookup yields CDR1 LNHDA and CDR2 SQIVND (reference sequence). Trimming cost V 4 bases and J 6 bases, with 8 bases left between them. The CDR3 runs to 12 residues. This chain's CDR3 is CASSSLHDTQYF. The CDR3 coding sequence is TGTGCCAGTAGTAGTCTCCACGATACGCAGTATTTT.

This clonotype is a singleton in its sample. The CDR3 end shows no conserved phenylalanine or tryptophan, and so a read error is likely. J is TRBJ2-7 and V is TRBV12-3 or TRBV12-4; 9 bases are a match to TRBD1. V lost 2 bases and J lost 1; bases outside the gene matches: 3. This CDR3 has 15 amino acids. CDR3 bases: TGTGCCAGCAGTTTACGGGACAGGGTATCCTACGAGCAGTACCTC. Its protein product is CASSLRDRVSYEQYL.